The 22 T cell receptor beta chains in this list originate from one sample, sequenced in a study of T cells in women clearing cervical HPV infection. The data were produced by immunoSEQ multiplex PCR, yet TCRdb's version contains in-frame clones alone and is incomplete. Its clone listing holds approximately 37,000 clones. What was sequenced was blood buffy coat. The receptors were gathered from a woman between 18 and 69 years old with a cervical HPV16 infection that either progressed to CIN3+ or cleared (not recorded which).

As concerns this clone: The read finishes 3 residues shy of the CDR3 end, and the germline J gene is used to complete it. The V and J genes are TRBV5-1 and TRBJ1-3; possibly TRBD1 for D (5 bases). The V end was cut by 4 bases, the J end by 0 bases, with 14 bases between. This CDR3 has 16 residues. CDR1 SGHRS and CDR2 YFSETQ come from the germline V gene. CDR3: CASSPLGGDSGNTIYF. Incomplete CDR3 DNA: TGCGCCAGCAGCCCGCTTGGGGGGGACTCTGGAAACACC.

Comments on this clone: The CDR3 is cut off 3 residues early in the read; its end comes from the germline J gene. The chain has TRBV7-9 and TRBJ1-1; D is undetermined. This CDR3 has 12 amino acids. Germline CDR1 is SEHNR and CDR2 is FQNEAQ (reference sequence). Incomplete CDR3 DNA: TGTGCCAGCAGCTTAGGGCCATACGAG. This gives the protein CASSLGPYE. The entire CDR3 sequence reads CASSLGPYEAFF.

Regarding this clone: Read data end 3 residues before the CDR3 end; the end is taken from the germline J gene. The genes are TRBV18 and TRBJ1-2; tentatively, D is TRBD1 (5 bases). The germline gives CDR1 KGHSH, CDR2 LQKENI. This CDR3 is built from 14 residues. The CDR3 bases that were read are TGTGCCAGCTCACCAACACGGGGGAACAATGAC. Encoded protein: CASSPTRGNND. The complete CDR3 reads CASSPTRGNNDYTF.

In regard to this clone: The CDR3 is cut off 3 residues early in the read; its end comes from the germline J gene. J is TRBJ1-1 and V is TRBV19, with a weak D call TRBD1 (5 bases). The V gene's germline CDR1 is LNHDA and CDR2 SQIVND (reference sequence). This CDR3 has 14 residues. CDR3 residues: CASSMRGSSAEAFF. The covered CDR3 bases are TGTGCCAGTAGTATGAGGGGCAGCTCAGCCGAA.

With respect to this clone: Read sequence stops 3 residues before the CDR3 end, and the germline J gene provides the missing end. The chain combines TRBV6-1 with TRBJ1-2; D not certain. Deletions cut 2 bases from V and 6 bases from J, with 16 bases between. Germline loops: CDR1 MNHNS, CDR2 SASEGT. There are 15 residues in the CDR3. The CDR3 bases that were read are TGTGCCAGCAGTGAACCAATTCTATCGAGAAATGGC. Translating gives CASSEPILSRNG. The whole CDR3 sequence is CASSEPILSRNGYTF.

About this clone itself: The observed sequence ends 3 residues before the CDR3 terminus, with the missing tail filled in from the germline J gene. The J gene is TRBJ2-1, the V gene TRBV14; D uncertain. The V end lost 1 base, the J end lost 4 bases, and 5 bases lay between the germline ends. The germline V gene encodes CDR1 SGHDN and CDR2 FVKESK. CDR3 length: 13 amino acids. Here the CDR3 reads CASSQAKYNEQFF. Incomplete CDR3 DNA: TGTGCCAGCAGCCAAGCTAAGTACAATGAG. The full variable domain, completed using reference TRBV14 and TRBJ2-1, is EAGVTQFPSHSVIEKGQTVTLRCDPISGHDNLYWYRRVMGKEIKFLLHFVKESKQDESGMPNNRFLAERTGGTYSTLKVQPAELEDSGVYFCASSQAKYNEQFFGPGTRLTVL.

As for this clone: The CDR3 end lies 3 residues beyond the end of the read and is filled in from the germline J gene. The J gene is TRBJ2-7, the V gene TRBV29-1, with TRBD2 as a possible D gene (5 bases). V lost 7 bases and J lost 0, with 19 bases in between. The CDR3 is 15 residues long. Germline values: CDR1 SQVTM, CDR2 ANQGSEA. CDR3 in amino acids: CSATSGRLSSYEQYF. The sequenced CDR3 bases are TGCAGCGCTACCAGCGGACGGTTAAGCTCCTACGAG.

On this clone itself: The missing CDR3 end, 3 residues past where the read stops, is filled in from the germline J gene. The chain carries TRBV14 and TRBJ2-4, with a possible D match to TRBD2 (7 bases). The length of the CDR3 is 17 residues. Germline assignment: CDR1 SGHDN and CDR2 FVKESK. With 2 bases removed from V and 0 bases from J, the gap between germline ends came to 14 bases. CDR3 DNA, as far as it was read: TGTGCCAGCAGCCAAACAGGGACTACACTAGCCAAAAACATT. It encodes CASSQTGTTLAKNI. The whole CDR3 sequence is CASSQTGTTLAKNIQYF.

For this clone: The read terminates 3 residues ahead of where the CDR3 ends, so the germline J gene completes it. The chain links TRBV25-1 to TRBJ2-7; 9 positions agree with TRBD2. The trim removed 4 bases at V and 1 base at J, leaving 11 bases unmatched. The CDR3 runs 17 residues. Germline V gene lookup returns CDR1 MGHDK and CDR2 SYGVNS. The covered CDR3 bases are TGTGCCAGCAGTGCAGTCCCTGGACTAGCGTCTTCCTACGAG. Amino acids: CASSAVPGLASSYE. The CDR3 in its entirety is CASSAVPGLASSYEQYF.

Comment on this clone: The read stops 3 residues short of the end of the CDR3; the missing end is completed from the germline J gene. The chain recombines TRBV27 with TRBJ2-7, with 9 bases aligning to TRBD1. The CDR3 is 15 amino acids. The V gene end was trimmed by 6 bases and the J gene end by 2 bases; junction bases not matched to a gene: 8. Germline loops: CDR1 MNHEY, CDR2 SMNVEV (reference sequence). The chain's CDR3 is CASRTLGQGPYEQYF. The part of the CDR3 DNA that was read is TGTGCCAGCAGAACCCTGGGACAGGGCCCCTACGAG.

Incomplete CDR3 DNA: TGCGCCAGCCAGGCAGGGGCCTCTGGAAACACC. As protein: CASQAGASGNT. The complete CDR3 sequence is CASQAGASGNTIYF. This chain connects TRBV5-1 to TRBJ1-3; a possible D gene is TRBD1 (6 bases). The read terminates 3 residues ahead of where the CDR3 ends, so the germline J gene completes it. Trimming took 7 bases from V and 0 from J, leaving 11 bases between them. Germline CDR1 reads SGHRS; CDR2 reads YFSETQ. The CDR3 runs to 14 residues. Based on the CDR3 plus reference TRBV5-1 and TRBJ1-3, the full variable domain is KAGVTQTPRYLIKTRGQQVTLSCSPISGHRSVSWYQQTPGQGLQFLFEYFSETQRNKGNFPGRFSGRQFSNSRSEMNVSTLELGDSALYLCASQAGASGNTIYFGEGSWLTVV.

This CDR3 is CASSQGLAGDNEQFF. CDR3 bases read: TGCGCCAGCAGCCAGGGACTAGCGGGAGACAATGAG. The chain has TRBV5-1 and TRBJ2-1; TRBD2 matches 14 bases. Read data end 3 residues before the CDR3 end; the end is taken from the germline J gene. From germline, CDR1 is SGHRS and CDR2 YFSETQ. The CDR3 sequence is 15 residues long. The ends lost 4 bases at V and 5 bases at J; junction bases unmatched: 2.

CDR3 DNA (partial): TGTGCCAGCGGGTACAGGGGGGCCTACGAG. Translation: CASGYRGAYE. The whole CDR3 sequence is CASGYRGAYEQYF. The V gene is TRBV28, the J gene TRBJ2-7, with 8 bases lining up with TRBD1. The read terminates 3 residues ahead of where the CDR3 ends, so the germline J gene completes it. The CDR3 loop spans 13 amino acids. Germline lookup yields CDR1 MDHEN and CDR2 SYDVKM. J gave up 2 bases and V 8 bases, and 5 bases lay outside the gene matches.

Regarding this clone: The read ends 3 residues shy of where the CDR3 ends; the end is completed using the germline J gene. The gene calls are TRBV19 and TRBJ1-5; TRBD1 is a possible D gene (5 bases). The CDR3 length is 16 residues. CDR1 is LNHDA and CDR2 is SQIVND in the germline V gene (reference sequence). Trimming took off 1 base at V and 6 bases at J, with 16 bases between the two ends. CDR3 bases read: TGTGCCAGTAGTATAGGGGAGGGGCCGGTCGTTCAGCCC. It codes for CASSIGEGPVVQP. The whole CDR3 sequence reads CASSIGEGPVVQPQHF.

CDR3 bases read: TGTGCCAGCAGCTCCGGGACAACAACCTACGAG. Translated, it gives CASSSGTTTYE. The full CDR3 sequence reads CASSSGTTTYEQYF. The chain links TRBV11-2 to TRBJ2-7; D may be TRBD1 (6 bases). From the germline J gene comes the end of the CDR3, since the read stops 3 residues before it. CDR3 size: 14 residues. V was cut by 4 bases and J by 2 bases, with 12 bases left in between. Germline CDR1 reads SGHAT; CDR2 reads FQNNGV. The variable domain in full, completed from reference TRBV11-2 and TRBJ2-7, reads EAGVAQSPRYKIIEKRQSVAFWCNPISGHATLYWYQQILGQGPKLLIQFQNNGVVDDSQLPKDRFSAERLKGVDSTLKIQPAKLEDSAVYLCASSSGTTTYEQYFGPGTRLTVT.

Note on this clone: The read gets to within 3 residues of the CDR3 end, and the germline J gene fills in the rest. This sequence joins TRBV9 and TRBJ2-7; 10 bases line up with TRBD2. Germline V CDR1 and CDR2: SGDLS, YYNGEE. The junction had 6 bases not matched to a gene; V was cut back by 2 bases and J by 1 base. This CDR3 has 16 amino acids. The sequenced CDR3 bases are TGTGCCAGCAGCGTTCAATCTAGCGGGAGTTCCTACGAG. Protein sequence: CASSVQSSGSSYE. The full CDR3 is CASSVQSSGSSYEQYF.

About this clone: The read terminates 3 residues ahead of where the CDR3 ends, so the germline J gene completes it. The genes are TRBV7-2 and TRBJ1-4; no reliable D call. Germline V gene sequence: CDR1 SGHTA, CDR2 FQGNSA. The CDR3 is 14 residues long. Trimming cost V 5 bases and J 3 bases, with 10 bases left between them. The CDR3 bases that were read are TGTGCCAGCAGCCCAAGCGGTTCTAATGAAAAA. Its translation is CASSPSGSNEK. The CDR3, in full, reads CASSPSGSNEKLFF. The entire variable domain, with the rest obtained from reference TRBV7-2 and TRBJ1-4, is as follows: GAGVSQSPSNKVTEKGKDVELRCDPISGHTALYWYRQSLGQGLEFLIYFQGNSAPDKSGLPSDRFSAERTGGSVSTLTIQRTQQEDSAVYLCASSPSGSNEKLFFGSGTQLSVL.

Notes on this clone: The CDR3 end falls 3 residues outside the read, so it is completed with the germline J gene. The chain joins TRBV12-3 or TRBV12-4 to TRBJ2-7, with 10 bases identical to TRBD2. V trimming: 8 bases; J trimming: 6 bases; junction bases outside the gene matches: 7. The CDR3 totals 13 residues. CDR3 sequence: CASGGLAIGEQYF. The DNA read from the CDR3 is TGTGCCAGCGGGGGACTAGCGATCGGCGAG.

Turning to this clone: With the read ending 3 residues before the CDR3 end, the germline J gene is used to fill in that end. This rearrangement joins TRBV6-1 to TRBJ1-2, with D perhaps matching TRBD1 (5 bases). The CDR3 contains 13 residues. Germline CDR1 reads MNHNS; CDR2 reads SASEGT. CDR3 bases read: TGTGCCAGCAGTGGATGGGACTCGTTGGGC. Translated: CASSGWDSLG. The CDR3 as a whole reads CASSGWDSLGYTF.

Points on this clone: The sequenced fragment ends 3 residues before the CDR3 boundary, so the rest is inferred from the germline J gene. The rearrangement joins TRBV2 to TRBJ2-2; D is perhaps TRBD1 (6 bases). The CDR3 extends over 11 amino acids. From germline, CDR1 is SNHLY and CDR2 FYNNEI. CDR3 loop: CASSGDEKLFF. The sequenced CDR3 bases are TGTGCCAGCTCAGGGGATGAAAAG.

The part of the CDR3 DNA that was read is TGTGCCAGCTCTCCGCCCCAGGGATCCTATGGT. Its translation is CASSPPQGSYG. The whole CDR3 sequence is CASSPPQGSYGQYF. This chain links TRBV18 with TRBJ2-4, with TRBD1 as a possible D gene (5 bases). The DNA ends 3 residues before the CDR3 does, and the rest of the CDR3 is filled in from the germline J gene. Germline values: CDR1 KGHSH, CDR2 LQKENI. The CDR3 runs to 14 residues.

For this clone: Coverage ceases 3 residues before the CDR3 finishes, and the germline J gene fills in the end. This rearrangement joins TRBV18 to TRBJ1-4; TRBD1 matches at 10 bases. The CDR3 runs 19 residues. The trim removed 0 bases at V and 0 bases at J, leaving 7 bases unmatched. Looked up from germline, CDR1 is KGHSH and CDR2 is LQKENI. CDR3 DNA (partial): TGTGCCAGCTCACCACCGAGGACAGGGGGATTTTCAACTAATGAAAAA. Translating it yields CASSPPRTGGFSTNEK. The full CDR3 is CASSPPRTGGFSTNEKLFF. The full variable domain, rest sourced from reference TRBV18 and TRBJ1-4, is NAGVMQNPRHLVRRRGQEARLRCSPMKGHSHVYWYRQLPEEGLKFMVYLQKENIIDESGMPKERFSAEFPKEGPSILRIQQVVRGDSAAYFCASSPPRTGGFSTNEKLFFGSGTQLSVL.